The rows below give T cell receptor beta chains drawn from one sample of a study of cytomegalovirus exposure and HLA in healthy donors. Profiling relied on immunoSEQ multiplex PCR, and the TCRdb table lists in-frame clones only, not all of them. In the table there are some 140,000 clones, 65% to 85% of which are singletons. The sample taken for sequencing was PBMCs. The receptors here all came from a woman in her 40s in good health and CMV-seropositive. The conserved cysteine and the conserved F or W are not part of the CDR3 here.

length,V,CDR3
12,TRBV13,ASSSPRVGTEAF
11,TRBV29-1,SVVSQRTYEQY
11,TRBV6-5,ASSSTVGAEAF
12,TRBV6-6,ASRALADSYEQY
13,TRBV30,AWSVPGLSYNEQF
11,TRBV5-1,ASSFEGEVGYT
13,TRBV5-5,ASSWGLSFGDTQY
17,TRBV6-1,ASSDLAGGPQAGANVLT
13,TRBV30,AWSVGVPSYNEQF
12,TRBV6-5,ASSQDRGLFEAF
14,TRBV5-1,ASSLAVGGTYNEQF
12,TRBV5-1,ASSYSGTYNEQF
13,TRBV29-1,SVRNRQVSGNTIY
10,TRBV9,ASKREGTEAF
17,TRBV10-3,AITRRLAGGPESNNEQF
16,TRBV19,ASSIRGGTATRGGTQY
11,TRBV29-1,SVEENRGEKLF
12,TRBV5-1,ASSGGGIQETQY
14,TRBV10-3,AISKAGRGNTGELF
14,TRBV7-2,ASSSPRLAGYNEQF
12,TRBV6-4,ADGGRGFGNTIY
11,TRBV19,ASSKTGGEAQY